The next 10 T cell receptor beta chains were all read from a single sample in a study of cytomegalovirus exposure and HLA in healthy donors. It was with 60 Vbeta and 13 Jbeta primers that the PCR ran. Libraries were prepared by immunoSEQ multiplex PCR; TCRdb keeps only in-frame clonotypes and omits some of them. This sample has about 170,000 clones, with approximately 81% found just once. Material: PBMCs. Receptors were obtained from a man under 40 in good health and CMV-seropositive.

DNA of the CDR3: TGTGCCAGCATCCCACTAGCGGGAGCCTCGGGTACGCAGTATTTT. Translation gives CASIPLAGASGTQYF. The gene calls are TRBV7-8 and TRBJ2-3; 11 bases line up with TRBD2. CDR1 and CDR2 from the germline V gene are SGHVS and FQNEAQ. With V trimmed by 7 bases and J by 8 bases, 11 bases remained unmatched. This CDR3 has 15 amino acids. Full variable domain (rest looked up from reference TRBV7-8 and TRBJ2-3): GAGVSQSPRYKVAKRGQDVALRCDPISGHVSLFWYQQALGQGPEFLTYFQNEAQLDKSGLPSDRFFAERPEGSVSTLKIQRTQQEDSAVYLCASIPLAGASGTQYFGPGTRLTVL.

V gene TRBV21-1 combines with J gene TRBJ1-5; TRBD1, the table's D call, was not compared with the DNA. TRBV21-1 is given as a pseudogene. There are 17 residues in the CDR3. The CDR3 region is CASSKGAGGDSNQPQHF. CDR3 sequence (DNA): TGTGCCAGCAGCAAAGGGGCAGGGGGTGATAGCAATCAGCCCCAGCATTTT.

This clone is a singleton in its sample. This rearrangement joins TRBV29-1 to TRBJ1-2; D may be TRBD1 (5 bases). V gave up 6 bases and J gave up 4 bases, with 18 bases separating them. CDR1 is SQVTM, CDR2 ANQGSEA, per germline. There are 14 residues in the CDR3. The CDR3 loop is CSVARGGYSYGYTF. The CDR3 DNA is TGCAGCGTCGCGCGGGGGGGGTACAGCTATGGCTACACCTTC.

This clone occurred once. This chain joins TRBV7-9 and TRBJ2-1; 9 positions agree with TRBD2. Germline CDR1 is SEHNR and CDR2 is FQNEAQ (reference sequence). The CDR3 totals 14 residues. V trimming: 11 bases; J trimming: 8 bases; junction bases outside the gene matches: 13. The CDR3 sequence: CAWEEAGGPDEQFF. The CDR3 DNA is TGTGCCTGGGAGGAAGCGGGAGGACCGGATGAGCAGTTCTTC. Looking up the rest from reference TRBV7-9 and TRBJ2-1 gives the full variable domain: DTGVSQNPRHKITKRGQNVTFRCDPISEHNRLYWYRQTLGQGPEFLTYFQNEAQLEKSRLLSDRFSAERPKGSFSTLEIQRTEQGDSAMYLCAWEEAGGPDEQFFGPGTRLTVL.

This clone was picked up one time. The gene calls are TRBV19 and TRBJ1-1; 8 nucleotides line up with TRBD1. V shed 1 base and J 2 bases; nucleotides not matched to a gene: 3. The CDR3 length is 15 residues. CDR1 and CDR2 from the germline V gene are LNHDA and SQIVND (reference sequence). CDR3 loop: CASSIGTGSNTEAFF. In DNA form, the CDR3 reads TGTGCCAGTAGTATAGGGACAGGGTCTAACACTGAAGCTTTCTTT.

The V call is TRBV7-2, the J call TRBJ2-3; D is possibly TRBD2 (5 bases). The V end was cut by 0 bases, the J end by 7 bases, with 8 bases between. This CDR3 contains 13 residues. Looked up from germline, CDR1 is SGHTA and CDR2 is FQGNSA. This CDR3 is CASSLAWRNTQYF. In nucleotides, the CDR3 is TGTGCCAGCAGCTTAGCTTGGAGGAATACGCAGTATTTT. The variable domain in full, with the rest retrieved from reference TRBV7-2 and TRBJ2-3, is GAGVSQSPSNKVTEKGKDVELRCDPISGHTALYWYRQSLGQGLEFLIYFQGNSAPDKSGLPSDRFSAERTGGSVSTLTIQRTQQEDSAVYLCASSLAWRNTQYFGPGTRLTVL.

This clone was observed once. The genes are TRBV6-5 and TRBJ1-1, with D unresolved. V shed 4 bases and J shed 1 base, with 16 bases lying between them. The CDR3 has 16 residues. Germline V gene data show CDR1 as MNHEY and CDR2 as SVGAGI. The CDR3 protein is CASSWALEGRNTEAFF. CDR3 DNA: TGTGCCAGCAGTTGGGCTCTGGAGGGAAGGAACACTGAAGCTTTCTTT.

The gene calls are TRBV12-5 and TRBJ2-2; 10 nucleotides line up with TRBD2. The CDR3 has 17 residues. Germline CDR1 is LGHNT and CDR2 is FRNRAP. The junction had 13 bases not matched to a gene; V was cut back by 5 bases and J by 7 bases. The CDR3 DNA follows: TGTGCTAGTGGTCCGATTATCAAAGCGGGAGGGAGCGGGGAGCTGTTTTTT. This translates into CASGPIIKAGGSGELFF. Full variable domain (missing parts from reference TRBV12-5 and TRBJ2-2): DARVTQTPRHKVTEMGQEVTMRCQPILGHNTVFWYRQTMMQGLELLAYFRNRAPLDDSGMPKDRFSAEMPDATLATLKIQPSEPRDSAVYFCASGPIIKAGGSGELFFGEGSRLTVL.

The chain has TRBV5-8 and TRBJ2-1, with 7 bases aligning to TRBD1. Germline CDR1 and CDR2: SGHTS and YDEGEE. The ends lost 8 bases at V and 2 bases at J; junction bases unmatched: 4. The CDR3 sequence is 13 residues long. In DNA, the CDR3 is TGTGCCAGAGCTACAGGGGCCTACAATGAGCAGTTCTTC. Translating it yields CARATGAYNEQFF.

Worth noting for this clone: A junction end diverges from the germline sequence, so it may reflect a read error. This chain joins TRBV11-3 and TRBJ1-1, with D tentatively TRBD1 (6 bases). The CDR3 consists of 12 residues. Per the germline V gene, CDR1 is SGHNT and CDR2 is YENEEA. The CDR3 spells CASRGGNTEAFF. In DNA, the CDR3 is TGTGCTAGCAGGGGAGGGAACACTGAAGCTTTCTTT.